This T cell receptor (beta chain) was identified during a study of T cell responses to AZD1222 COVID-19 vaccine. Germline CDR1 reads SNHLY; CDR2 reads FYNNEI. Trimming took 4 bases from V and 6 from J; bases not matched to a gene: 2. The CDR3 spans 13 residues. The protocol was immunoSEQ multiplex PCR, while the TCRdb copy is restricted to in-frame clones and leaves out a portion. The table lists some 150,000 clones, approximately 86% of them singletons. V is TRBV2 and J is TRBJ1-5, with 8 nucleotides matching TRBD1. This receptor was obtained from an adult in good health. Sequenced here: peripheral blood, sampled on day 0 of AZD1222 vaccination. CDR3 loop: CASSGTGSQPQHF. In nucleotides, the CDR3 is TGTGCCAGCAGTGGGACAGGGAGTCAGCCCCAGCATTTT.